The rows below give T cell receptor beta chains drawn from one sample of a study of neurological immune-mediated disorders. MiXCR, applied by TCRdb to the 5' RACE reads, yields one record per CDR3 protein. This sample has approximately 48,000 distinct CDR3 sequences, with 10% to 13% found just once. Sequencing used PBMCs. These receptors were obtained from a man aged 65 to 79 with HTLV-1-associated myelopathy (HAM/TSP). CDR3s include the opening cysteine and the closing phenylalanine or tryptophan. D genes are given only for firm matches. Size is stated for part of the rows, as once, few or many counts, or as a class when the clone is expanded.

D gene,clone size,J gene,V gene,CDR3 DNA,CDR3 protein
NA,NA,TRBJ1-5,TRBV24-1,TGTGCCACCAGTGCCCTGGACGGGGCCCAGCATTTT,CATSALDGAQHF
NA,many,TRBJ2-1,TRBV5-1,TGCGCCAGCAGCTTGGCAACTAGCAGAAACAATGAGCAGTTCTTC,CASSLATSRNNEQFF
NA,many,TRBJ2-3,TRBV29-1,TGCAGCTGGGACATCACAGATACGCAGTATTTT,CSWDITDTQYF
NA,few,TRBJ2-5,TRBV25-1,TGTGCCAGCAGTGCTCGGTTCCCGGGACGGGGGTGGGAGACCCAGTACTTC,CASSARFPGRGWETQYF
NA,many,TRBJ2-7,TRBV5-6,TGTGCCAGCAGCCAGGGGCTATTCGGCGGCGAGCAGTACTTC,CASSQGLFGGEQYF
NA,many,TRBJ2-6,TRBV6-2/TRBV6-3,TGTGCCAGCAGTTACTCGTCCGCCCGCTCTGGGGCCAACGTCCTGACTTTC,CASSYSSARSGANVLTF
NA,many,TRBJ2-1,TRBV20-1,TGCAGTGCTAGCGCAAACTCCTACAATGAGCAGTTCTTC,CSASANSYNEQFF
NA,many,TRBJ1-2,TRBV6-2/TRBV6-3,TGTGCCAGCTCCTTCGACTCGGCGCGGGGCTACACCTTC,CASSFDSARGYTF
NA,many,TRBJ1-5,TRBV20-1,TGCAGTGCTAGTCCCCTTTACGGCAATCAGCCCCAGCATTTT,CSASPLYGNQPQHF
NA,many,TRBJ1-2,TRBV29-1,TGCAGCGTTGCGAGGGGGGATTATGGCTACACCTTC,CSVARGDYGYTF
NA,many,TRBJ2-3,TRBV7-9,TGTGCCAGCAGCTCTGCCCGCGGCCAGACAGATACGCAGTATTTT,CASSSARGQTDTQYF
NA,many,TRBJ2-1,TRBV19,TGTGCCAGTAGTTCCCGCCATGGGGATGAGCAGTTCTTC,CASSSRHGDEQFF
NA,medium-sized,TRBJ1-5,TRBV15,TGTGCCACCAGCAGAGATCGACAGGTCAATCAGCCCCAGCATTTT,CATSRDRQVNQPQHF
NA,many,TRBJ2-2,TRBV7-9,TGTGCCAGCAGCTCCCGGCAGGGTGGAAGTACCGGGGAGCTGTTTTTT,CASSSRQGGSTGELFF
NA,many,TRBJ1-2,TRBV5-1,TGCGCCAGCAGCTTGACCACCACAGGAAATGGCTACACCTTC,CASSLTTTGNGYTF
NA,many,TRBJ2-1,TRBV20-1,TGCAGTGCTCAACAGGGATGGAATGAGCAGTTCTTC,CSAQQGWNEQFF
NA,many,TRBJ1-2,TRBV3-1,TGTGCCAGCAGCGGGGGGATATACTATGGCTACACCTTC,CASSGGIYYGYTF
NA,many,TRBJ2-5,TRBV7-2,TGTGCCAGCAGCTTAGAGGGCTACGGCGTGGAAGAGACCCAGTACTTC,CASSLEGYGVEETQYF
NA,many,TRBJ2-7,TRBV6-7,TGTGCCAGCAGTTCCGGGGACGAGCAGTACTTC,CASSSGDEQYF
NA,many,TRBJ1-1,TRBV7-9,TGTGCCAGCAGCCCTCAAGGGGCGGCTGAAGCTTTCTTT,CASSPQGAAEAFF
NA,many,TRBJ2-5,TRBV6-2/TRBV6-3,TGTGCCAGCAGTTACTTTCAGCGGATACAAGAGACCCAGTACTTC,CASSYFQRIQETQYF
TRBD1,medium-sized,TRBJ2-2,TRBV4-1,TGCGCCAGCAGCGCTTACTTACAGGGGTCCGGGGAGCTGTTTTTT,CASSAYLQGSGELFF
NA,many,TRBJ1-1,TRBV20-1,TGCAGTGCTTGGGAGCTGCGGATGAACACTGAAGCTTTCTTT,CSAWELRMNTEAFF